This T cell receptor (beta chain) was recovered during a study of blood T cell repertoires in COVID-19. CDR1 and CDR2 (germline): KGHSH, LQKENI. The CDR3 spans 17 residues. The germline V and J ends were trimmed by 2 bases and 6 bases, with 19 bases remaining between them. Some clones are missing from TCRdb's copy, which holds only in-frame ones; the method was immunoSEQ multiplex PCR. The sample records just under 60,000 clones, about 88% being singletons. The rearrangement uses TRBV18 and TRBJ2-2; a weak D match, TRBD2 (6 bases). The origin of this receptor is a human donor with active COVID-19. The donor label of this sample is uncertain. Source material: peripheral blood. This CDR3 reads CASSPTGGVGVAGELFF. CDR3 bases: TGTGCCAGCTCACCAACGGGCGGGGTCGGAGTCGCCGGGGAGCTGTTTTTT.